The 30 T cell receptor beta chains below were found in one sample sequenced in a study of control samples from healthy donors and cancer patients. Data came from immunoSEQ multiplex PCR; TCRdb stores just in-frame clones and leaves some out. The sample includes approximately 45,000 clones, approximately 90% seen only once; the top ten take roughly a fifth. The sequenced material came from PBMCs. The receptors were gathered from a woman in her 40s with head and neck cancer.

The rearrangement links TRBV6-1 to TRBJ2-7, with 15 bases fitting TRBD2. The V and J ends lost 4 bases and 4 bases, in that order; junction bases with no gene match: 8. Germline CDR1 MNHNS, CDR2 SASEGT. The CDR3 has 17 amino acids. The CDR3 loop reads CASSVGTSGGTFYEQYF. CDR3 nucleotide sequence: TGTGCCAGCAGTGTGGGGACTAGCGGGGGGACCTTTTACGAGCAGTACTTC.

CDR3 sequence: CASSQRWAGAGYTF. The CDR3 DNA sequence: TGTGCCAGCAGCCAACGCTGGGCCGGAGCGGGCTACACCTTC. This sequence joins TRBV3-1 (or the pseudogene TRBV3-2) and TRBJ1-2; no definite D call. The CDR3 totals 14 residues. Germline V gives CDR1 LGHDT, CDR2 YNNKEL (reference sequence). With 2 bases removed from V and 8 bases from J, the gap between germline ends came to 15 bases.

The chain is built from TRBV12-3 or TRBV12-4 and TRBJ1-5; D possibly corresponds to TRBD1 (5 bases). V was clipped by 7 bases and J by 3 bases, with 10 bases between them. The CDR3 loop spans 13 amino acids. Written as DNA, the CDR3 is TGTGCCAGCAACATAGGGGACAATCAGCCCCAGCATTTT. It encodes CASNIGDNQPQHF.

The V call is TRBV6-5, the J call TRBJ1-3; TRBD1 matches at 10 bases. CDR3 length: 15 amino acids. CDR1 and CDR2 (germline): MNHEY, SVGAGI. Germline trimming cut 5 bases from V and 0 bases from J; bases unmatched to any gene: 1. The CDR3 sequence is CASSRTGGSGNTIYF. CDR3 DNA: TGTGCCAGCAGTCGGACAGGGGGCTCTGGAAACACCATATATTTT.

The J gene is TRBJ2-1, the V gene TRBV5-6; D gene ambiguous. Germline V CDR1 and CDR2: SGHDT, YYEEEE. The CDR3 length is 16 residues. V was clipped by 4 bases and J by 4 bases, with 18 bases between them. The CDR3 sequence is CASSLFSSLVYNEQFF. Written as DNA, the CDR3 is TGTGCCAGCAGCCTTTTCAGCTCTCTGGTATACAATGAGCAGTTCTTC.

The chain joins TRBV5-1 to TRBJ2-3; D perhaps matches TRBD1 (5 bases). V was cut by 1 base and J by 0 bases, with 15 bases left in between. Germline V CDR1 and CDR2: SGHRS, YFSETQ. The CDR3 is 17 amino acids. CDR3 sequence (DNA): TGCGCCAGCAGCTTGATTGTCGCCAGGGCCAGCACAGATACGCAGTATTTT. It is translated as CASSLIVARASTDTQYF.

J is TRBJ2-5 and V is TRBV30; 9 bases match TRBD2. CDR3 size: 17 residues. The V gene end was trimmed by 0 bases and the J gene end by 4 bases; junction bases not matched to a gene: 12. The germline V gene encodes CDR1 GTSNPN and CDR2 SVGIG (reference sequence). The CDR3: CAWSVLASGVEGETQYF. DNA for the CDR3: TGTGCCTGGAGTGTACTAGCTAGCGGGGTGGAGGGAGAGACCCAGTACTTC.

The chain links TRBV7-9 to TRBJ2-5; 10 nucleotides line up with TRBD2. The CDR3 is 16 amino acids. V was pared by 5 bases and J by 2 bases, with 8 bases of the junction left unmatched. In germline, CDR1 is SEHNR, CDR2 FQNEAQ (reference sequence). The CDR3 bases are TGTGCCAGCAGCCGATGGACTAGCGGATCTCAAGAGACCCAGTACTTC. Translating it yields CASSRWTSGSQETQYF.

This chain uses TRBV28 with TRBJ1-5; TRBD1 might be the D (5 bases). Germline CDR1 and CDR2: MDHEN and SYDVKM. The CDR3 sequence is 13 residues long. Deletions cut 7 bases from V and 7 bases from J, with 14 bases between. This chain's CDR3 is CASKGQGWQPQHF. The CDR3 DNA is TGTGCCAGCAAAGGGCAGGGTTGGCAGCCCCAGCATTTT.

The rearrangement links TRBV20-1 to TRBJ1-2; D gene ambiguous. V was cut by 6 bases and J by 4 bases, with 9 bases left in between. Germline values: CDR1 DFQATT, CDR2 SNEGSKA (reference sequence). The CDR3 consists of 11 residues. CDR3 sequence: CSAQWSYGYTF. CDR3 DNA: TGCAGTGCCCAGTGGAGCTATGGCTACACCTTC.

The rearrangement links TRBV18 to TRBJ1-1; no clear D gene. The CDR3 spans 14 residues. The germline V and J ends were trimmed by 3 bases and 1 base, with 9 bases remaining between them. Germline lookup yields CDR1 KGHSH and CDR2 LQKENI. CDR3 sequence (DNA): TGTGCCAGCTCACCCTCCGCCGGGAACACTGAAGCTTTCTTT. It encodes CASSPSAGNTEAFF.

This sequence joins TRBV15 and TRBJ2-1; D gene ambiguous. The V and J ends lost 0 bases and 10 bases respectively, with 10 bases between them. CDR1 is LNHNV, CDR2 YYDKDF, per germline (reference sequence). This CDR3 spans 13 amino acids. The CDR3 DNA reads as TGTGCCACCAGCAGAGATCTGCGAGAAGAGCAGTTCTTC. Amino acid sequence: CATSRDLREEQFF.

The rearrangement uses TRBV7-9 and TRBJ2-7; 7 nucleotides match TRBD1. The V and J ends lost 1 base and 2 bases, in that order; junction bases with no gene match: 5. Germline values: CDR1 SEHNR, CDR2 FQNEAQ (reference sequence). CDR3 length equals 15 residues. CDR3 protein: CASSLGQGFTYEQYF. CDR3 sequence (DNA): TGTGCCAGCAGCTTAGGACAGGGTTTCACCTACGAGCAGTACTTC.

The chain carries TRBV19 and TRBJ1-3; 8 bases are shared with TRBD1. V lost 5 bases to trimming and J lost 3 bases; unmatched junction nucleotides: 3. This CDR3 spans 14 amino acids. Germline V CDR1 and CDR2: LNHDA, SQIVND (reference sequence). CDR3 residues: CASSLGQGGNTIYF. The CDR3 nucleotides read TGTGCCAGTAGTCTAGGACAGGGTGGAAACACCATATATTTT.

This chain joins TRBV6-5 and TRBJ1-1, with unresolved D. This CDR3 is built from 14 residues. V dropped 6 bases and J dropped 3 bases, with 14 bases sitting between them. The germline V gene encodes CDR1 MNHEY and CDR2 SVGAGI. In DNA form, the CDR3 reads TGTGCCAGCAGGTTGGGGAAGTGGGACACTGAAGCTTTCTTT. Translating gives CASRLGKWDTEAFF.

This rearrangement joins TRBV28 to TRBJ1-5, with D hard to call. This CDR3 region has 15 residues. Germline CDR1 and CDR2: MDHEN and SYDVKM. The V and J ends lost 3 bases and 1 base respectively, with 10 bases between them. The chain's CDR3 is CASSFDFRSNQPQHF. CDR3 DNA sequence: TGTGCCAGCAGTTTTGACTTTAGGAGCAATCAGCCCCAGCATTTT.

The chain recombines TRBV24-1 with TRBJ2-2, with 10 bases lining up with TRBD1. With V trimmed by 9 bases and J by 5 bases, 11 bases remained unmatched. Germline V lookup: CDR1 KGHDR, CDR2 SFDVKD. CDR3 length: 16 residues. CDR3 protein: CATGQPRDRGTGELFF. The CDR3 nucleotides are TGTGCCACCGGGCAACCCCGGGACAGGGGTACCGGGGAGCTGTTTTTT.

This clone came up once. The chain links TRBV3-1 (or the pseudogene TRBV3-2) to TRBJ1-3; D is uncertain. V dropped 0 bases and J dropped 3 bases, with 12 bases sitting between them. This CDR3 region has 16 residues. The germline V gene encodes CDR1 LGHDT and CDR2 YNNKEL (reference sequence). The CDR3 is CASSQEGALFGNTIYF. In DNA form, the CDR3 reads TGTGCCAGCAGCCAAGAGGGCGCCCTCTTTGGAAACACCATATATTTT.

The chain is built from TRBV5-5 and TRBJ1-4; D gene uncertain. The CDR3 has 12 amino acids. Germline V CDR1 and CDR2: SGHKS, YYEKEE (reference sequence). Deletions cut 3 bases from V and 4 bases from J, with 4 bases between. CDR3 coding DNA: TGTGCCAGCAGCTCTCTTAATGAAAAACTGTTTTTT. It encodes CASSSLNEKLFF.

The chain's CDR3 is CASSLGSSGSSTGELFF. CDR3 bases: TGCGCCAGCAGCTTGGGGTCTAGCGGGAGTAGCACCGGGGAGCTGTTTTTT. The chain recombines TRBV5-1 with TRBJ2-2, with 10 nucleotides matching TRBD2. The CDR3 is made up of 17 amino acids. V lost 0 bases, J lost 4 bases, and 6 bases stayed unmatched. Germline lookup yields CDR1 SGHRS and CDR2 YFSETQ.

This clone was counted a single time. The V gene is TRBV6-4, the J gene TRBJ2-1; D is unresolved. The CDR3 extends over 8 amino acids. V gave up 7 bases and J gave up 8 bases, with 0 bases separating them. Germline CDR1 MRHNA, CDR2 SNTAGT. The DNA for the CDR3 is TGTGCCAGCAATGAGCAGTTCTTC. Translation gives CASNEQFF.

This CDR3 reads CASSLNPDYEQYF. The CDR3 DNA follows: TGTGCCAGCAGCTTAAATCCGGATTACGAGCAGTACTTC. V is TRBV7-3 and J is TRBJ2-7; D is unclear. Germline CDR1 reads SGHTA; CDR2 reads FQGTGA. This CDR3 spans 13 amino acids. V lost 1 base and J 4 bases, leaving 8 bases between the germline ends.

The chain is built from TRBV14 and TRBJ1-6, with 8 bases aligning to TRBD1. After removal of 6 bases from V and 8 bases from J, the junction contained 12 bases not matched to a gene. Per germline, CDR1 SGHDN and CDR2 FVKESK. The CDR3 has 16 amino acids. CDR3 protein: CASSPRTGTVYSPLHF. CDR3 DNA: TGTGCCAGCAGTCCTAGGACAGGGACCGTTTATTCACCCCTCCACTTT.

This chain connects TRBV7-9 to TRBJ1-2; no firm D call. V was cut by 2 bases and J by 4 bases, with 8 bases left in between. Germline V CDR1 and CDR2: SEHNR, FQNEAQ (reference sequence). CDR3 length equals 13 residues. CDR3 bases: TGTGCCAGCAGCTTATCAAGCCTCTATGGCTACACCTTC. It yields the protein CASSLSSLYGYTF. The full variable domain, in which reference TRBV7-9 and TRBJ1-2 provide the parts outside the CDR3, is DTGVSQNPRHKITKRGQNVTFRCDPISEHNRLYWYRQTLGQGPEFLTYFQNEAQLEKSRLLSDRFSAERPKGSFSTLEIQRTEQGDSAMYLCASSLSSLYGYTFGSGTRLTVV.

The rearrangement joins TRBV11-2 to TRBJ2-1; D not certain. The CDR3 spans 15 residues. CDR1 is SGHAT and CDR2 is FQNNGV in the germline V gene. Trimming pared 0 bases from V and 7 bases from J, leaving 13 bases between. CDR3 sequence reads: CASSLEGTLLNEQFF. In DNA form, the CDR3 reads TGTGCCAGCAGCTTAGAAGGTACACTCCTTAATGAGCAGTTCTTC.

The chain recombines TRBV5-1 with TRBJ1-2; possible D gene TRBD1, 5 bases. The CDR3 length is 13 residues. The V end was cut by 0 bases, the J end by 2 bases, with 5 bases between. The germline V gene encodes CDR1 SGHRS and CDR2 YFSETQ. CDR3 sequence (DNA): TGCGCCAGCAGCTTGGAGGGGAACTATGGCTACACCTTC. Protein: CASSLEGNYGYTF.

V and J are TRBV5-6 and TRBJ1-6; D gene ambiguous. The V end lost 7 bases, the J end lost 7 bases, and 9 bases lay between the germline ends. The CDR3 is 12 amino acids. Germline V gene data show CDR1 as SGHDT and CDR2 as YYEEEE. The CDR3 here is CASERENSPLHF. The CDR3 DNA is TGTGCCAGCGAACGGGAGAATTCACCCCTCCACTTT.

The chain couples TRBV28 to TRBJ1-1, with D maybe TRBD1 (5 bases). This CDR3 has 13 amino acids. With 7 bases removed from V and 5 bases from J, the gap between germline ends came to 14 bases. The germline CDR1 and CDR2 sequences are MDHEN and SYDVKM. DNA of the CDR3: TGTGCCAGCACCAAAACGACAGTAACTGAAGCTTTCTTT. It specifies CASTKTTVTEAFF.

This chain connects TRBV19 to TRBJ1-5, with TRBD1 matching 7 bases. From germline, CDR1 is LNHDA and CDR2 SQIVND (reference sequence). There are 11 residues in the CDR3. DNA for the CDR3: TGTGCGACAGGGTATGGCCAGCCCCAGCATTTT. This translates into CATGYGQPQHF.

The chain combines TRBV6-5 with TRBJ1-1, with 8 bases lining up with TRBD1. The CDR3 spans 12 residues. Germline V gene data show CDR1 as MNHEY and CDR2 as SVGAGI. V trimming: 6 bases; J trimming: 7 bases; junction bases outside the gene matches: 4. The CDR3 sequence is CASRKTGGEAFF. The CDR3 DNA reads as TGTGCCAGCAGAAAAACAGGGGGTGAAGCTTTCTTT.